This is a list of T cell receptor beta chains from one sample in a study of blood T cell repertoires in COVID-19. The assay was immunoSEQ multiplex PCR, and TCRdb's table has in-frame clones only and misses some. The sample lists approximately 35,000 clones; approximately 85% were seen once. Sequencing was carried out using peripheral blood. Source of these receptors: a man in his 60s with active COVID-19. The CDR3 runs from the conserved cysteine through the conserved F or W. The order of the fields is clone size, V gene, J gene, CDR3 protein. The size of a clone is reported for some rows only, either as once, few or many, or as a class for expanded clones.

few	TRBV28	TRBJ1-2	CASSLTLEGYGYTF
NA	TRBV6-6	TRBJ1-5	CASSYSGTPNQPQHF
few	TRBV24-1	TRBJ2-1	CATSDPVAGEYNEQFF
NA	TRBV28	TRBJ1-3	CASSLMQAPSGNTIYF
few	TRBV4-1	TRBJ2-5	CASSHGGLAGVSGGRETQYF
NA	TRBV6-5	TRBJ1-5	CASTYGQGGQPQHF
NA	TRBV9	TRBJ2-1	CASSAEQGASQFF
NA	TRBV11-3	TRBJ2-1	CASSPRQGQYNEQFF
once	TRBV6-5	TRBJ1-2	CASSYAGQVFDGYTF
NA	TRBV18	TRBJ2-2	CASSPGAITGELFF
NA	TRBV7-3	TRBJ1-2	CASSLTREGGYTF
NA	TRBV14	TRBJ2-3	CASSRKPGQGNTDTQYF
NA	TRBV15	TRBJ2-7	CATSREKGGPYEQYF
NA	TRBV10-3	TRBJ2-3	CAISRDSHRSYF
NA	TRBV5-1	TRBJ2-3	CASSLEGLAGVADTQYF
NA	TRBV29-1	TRBJ2-7	CSVQGLAYEQYF
NA	TRBV7-8	TRBJ2-3	CASSPYRILSGSTDTQYF